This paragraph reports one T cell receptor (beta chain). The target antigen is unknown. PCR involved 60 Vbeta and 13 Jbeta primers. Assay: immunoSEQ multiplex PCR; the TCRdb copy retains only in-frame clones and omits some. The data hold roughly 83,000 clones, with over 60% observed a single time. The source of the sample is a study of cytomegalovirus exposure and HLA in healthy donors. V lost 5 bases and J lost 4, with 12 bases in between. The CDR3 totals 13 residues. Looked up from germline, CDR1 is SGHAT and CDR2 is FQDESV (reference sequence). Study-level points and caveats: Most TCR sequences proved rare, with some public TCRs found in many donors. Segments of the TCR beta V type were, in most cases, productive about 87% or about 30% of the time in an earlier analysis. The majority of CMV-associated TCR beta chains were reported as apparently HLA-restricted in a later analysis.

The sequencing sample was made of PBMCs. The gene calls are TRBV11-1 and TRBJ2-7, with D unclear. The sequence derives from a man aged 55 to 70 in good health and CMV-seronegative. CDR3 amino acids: CASSHTVGYEQYF. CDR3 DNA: TGTGCCAGCAGCCACACAGTCGGTTACGAGCAGTACTTC.